This T cell receptor (beta chain) originates from a study of CD8 T cells in ankylosing spondylitis. Using quantitative 5'-RACE with molecular barcodes, the authors made TCR beta libraries. Each CDR3 protein gets one entry after TCRdb re-called the 5' RACE reads with MiXCR. Of around 120,000 distinct CDR3 sequences listed, 24% are singletons. Only one count was recorded for this clonotype. Its antigen is currently unknown. General observations from the study: A number of the motif variants had already been described in reactive arthritis synovial fluid and blood.

Germline assignment: CDR1 SGHRS and CDR2 YFSETQ. Trimming removed 4 bases from V and 6 bases from J, with 20 bases in between. This CDR3 has 16 residues. Sequenced input: synovial fluid, either unsorted or a sorted T cell fraction (not recorded which). The clonotype was recovered from a male donor with ankylosing spondylitis. The V gene is TRBV5-1, the J gene TRBJ2-1; possibly TRBD1 or TRBD2 for D (7 bases each). This CDR3 reads CASSPGGTIGRNEQFF. As DNA, the CDR3 is TGCGCCAGCAGCCCAGGGGGGACTATAGGTCGCAATGAGCAGTTCTTC.